Reported below is one T cell receptor (beta chain). The V end was cut by 4 bases, the J end by 8 bases, with 6 bases between. The germline V gene encodes CDR1 SGHNT and CDR2 YYREEE (reference sequence). The CDR3 extends over 11 amino acids. These data belong to a study of long-term antiretroviral therapy in people with HIV. Survey-level resolution applied to immunoSEQ assay v3.0. Generated by immunoSEQ multiplex PCR, the TCRdb table keeps only in-frame clones and is missing some. The table records tens of thousands of clones, 75% to 85% of them present only once. The receptor comes from a man between 50 and 59 years old with HIV. The chain uses TRBV5-4 and TRBJ2-2; D gene unclear. Sequenced here: unsorted PBMCs, sampled 3 years after starting antiretroviral therapy. The CDR3 region is CASSAQGELFF. The DNA for the CDR3 is TGTGCCAGCAGCGCCCAGGGGGAGCTGTTTTTT.